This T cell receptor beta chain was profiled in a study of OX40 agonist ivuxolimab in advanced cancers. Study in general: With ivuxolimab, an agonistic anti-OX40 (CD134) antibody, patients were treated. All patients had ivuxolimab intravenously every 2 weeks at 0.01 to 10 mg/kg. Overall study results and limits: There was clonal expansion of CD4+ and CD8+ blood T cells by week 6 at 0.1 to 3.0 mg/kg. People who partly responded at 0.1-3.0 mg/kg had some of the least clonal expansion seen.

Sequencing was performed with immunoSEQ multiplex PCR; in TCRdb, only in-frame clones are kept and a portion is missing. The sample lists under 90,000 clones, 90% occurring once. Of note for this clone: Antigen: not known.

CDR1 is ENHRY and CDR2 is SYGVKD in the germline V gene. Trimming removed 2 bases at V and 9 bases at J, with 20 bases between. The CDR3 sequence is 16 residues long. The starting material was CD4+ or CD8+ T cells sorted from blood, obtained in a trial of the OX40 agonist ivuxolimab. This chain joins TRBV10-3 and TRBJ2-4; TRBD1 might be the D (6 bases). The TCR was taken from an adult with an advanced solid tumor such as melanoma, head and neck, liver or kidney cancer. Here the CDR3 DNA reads TGTGCCATCAGTGAGCCTGCCAGGGGCCAGCGAGGCATTCAGTACTTC. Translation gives CAISEPARGQRGIQYF.